This entry lists 17 T cell receptor beta chains sequenced from one sample in a study of T cells after yellow fever vaccination. TCRdb reprocessed the 5' RACE reads via MiXCR and lists one record per CDR3 protein. The sample consists of 450,000 to 650,000 distinct CDR3 sequences, 21% of them appearing once. The sequenced sample was PBMCs, obtained less than 25 days after the first yellow fever vaccination. The receptors derive from a man between 18 and 29 years old who received the YFV17D yellow fever vaccine.

The V and J genes are TRBV7-3 and TRBJ2-3, with 7 bases lining up with TRBD2. The germline V gene encodes CDR1 SGHTA and CDR2 FQGTGA. The V gene end was trimmed by 4 bases and the J gene end by 10 bases; junction bases not matched to a gene: 8. The CDR3 length is 13 residues. CDR3 sequence reads: CASSWEGRVPQYF. The CDR3 DNA follows: TGTGCCAGCAGCTGGGAGGGACGGGTACCGCAGTATTTT.

This clonotype was seen only a few times. The rearrangement joins TRBV6-1 to TRBJ1-6, with TRBD1 matching 7 bases. V trimming: 6 bases; J trimming: 5 bases; junction bases outside the gene matches: 4. CDR1 is MNHNS and CDR2 is SASEGT in the germline V gene. The CDR3 consists of 14 residues. This CDR3 reads CASRRGQDNSPLHF. CDR3 in DNA: TGTGCCAGCAGACGTGGACAGGATAATTCACCCCTCCACTTT.

This clonotype was seen at least ten times. The chain combines TRBV5-1 with TRBJ1-1; 8 bases align to TRBD1. Trimming took 6 bases from V and 2 from J; bases not matched to a gene: 9. The CDR3 sequence is 15 residues long. Germline CDR1 and CDR2: SGHRS and YFSETQ. The DNA for the CDR3 is TGCGCCAGCACCTATCGACAGGGGCTTAACACTGAAGCTTTCTTT. Translation gives CASTYRQGLNTEAFF.

V gene TRBV4-3 combines with J gene TRBJ2-7; maybe TRBD1 (5 bases). This CDR3 is 14 amino acids long. Germline-derived CDR1 and CDR2 are LGHNA and YSLEER. The germline V and J ends were trimmed by 0 bases and 6 bases, with 12 bases remaining between them. In nucleotides, the CDR3 is TGCGCCAGCAGCCAAGATCGTTGGGGCGGCGAGCAGTACTTC. Residues: CASSQDRWGGEQYF.

This clonotype was recorded at least ten times. The V call is TRBV12-3 or TRBV12-4, the J call TRBJ2-3; a weak D match, TRBD2 (5 bases). CDR3 length equals 12 residues. V was trimmed by 4 bases and J by 5 bases, leaving 7 bases between them. The CDR3 is CASSWTGDTQYF. The CDR3 bases are TGTGCCAGCAGTTGGACTGGAGATACGCAGTATTTT.

J is TRBJ1-2 and V is TRBV20-1, with 8 positions matching TRBD1. V lost 2 bases to trimming and J lost 4 bases; unmatched junction nucleotides: 3. Germline V CDR1 and CDR2: DFQATT, SNEGSKA (reference sequence). This CDR3 has 13 amino acids. CDR3 sequence: CSARPGTGYGYTF. The CDR3 nucleotides read TGCAGTGCTAGACCCGGGACAGGCTATGGCTACACCTTC.

This chain joins TRBV20-1 and TRBJ2-7, with D unclear. Germline loops: CDR1 DFQATT, CDR2 SNEGSKA (reference sequence). V was trimmed by 6 bases and J by 2 bases, leaving 14 bases between them. The CDR3 has 13 amino acids. The CDR3 region is CSARLSDTYEQYF. CDR3 nucleotides: TGCAGTGCCCGTCTATCGGATACCTACGAGCAGTACTTC.

The table lists this clonotype with a few counts. V gene TRBV5-1 combines with J gene TRBJ2-1; 12 bases fit TRBD2. The CDR3 totals 15 residues. Germline lookup yields CDR1 SGHRS and CDR2 YFSETQ. Losses at the gene ends were 3 bases for V and 8 bases for J; bases not matched to a gene: 6. CDR3 bases: TGCGCCAGCAGCTCTAGCGGGGGGGCCTATGATGAGCAGTTCTTC. Amino acid sequence: CASSSSGGAYDEQFF.

V usage is TRBV6-1 and J usage is TRBJ1-5; D may be TRBD1 (6 bases). The CDR3 is made up of 15 amino acids. Germline V gives CDR1 MNHNS, CDR2 SASEGT. V gave up 5 bases and J gave up 6 bases, with 17 bases separating them. The CDR3 DNA sequence: TGTGCCAGCAGTCCGGGACACCCGGGACGTCAGCCCCAGCATTTT. The encoded protein is CASSPGHPGRQPQHF.

The chain employs TRBV5-1 and TRBJ1-1; D possibly corresponds to TRBD1 (6 bases). The CDR3 length is 14 residues. Germline V lookup: CDR1 SGHRS, CDR2 YFSETQ. Deletions cut 0 bases from V and 5 bases from J, with 11 bases between. The CDR3 region has the DNA TGCGCCAGCAGCTTGGAACAGGGTATAACTGAAGCTTTCTTT. It is translated as CASSLEQGITEAFF.

This clonotype was seen only a few times. V is TRBV20-1 and J is TRBJ2-1; TRBD2 matches at 10 bases. The J segment lost 4 bases and the V segment lost 6 bases, leaving 12 bases of the junction unmatched. CDR1 is DFQATT, CDR2 SNEGSKA, per germline (reference sequence). CDR3 length equals 16 residues. The CDR3 region has the DNA TGCAGTGCCCCGGGCCCATTAGCGGGGGGATACAATGAGCAGTTCTTC. Translation: CSAPGPLAGGYNEQFF.

Comment on this clonotype: The junction does not match germline at one end; this may be a read error. V usage is TRBV7-9 and J usage is TRBJ2-7, with 10 bases aligning to TRBD2. Germline V gene sequence: CDR1 SEHNR, CDR2 FQNEAQ (reference sequence). The CDR3 runs 12 residues. CDR3 nucleotide sequence: TGTGCCAGCAGCCTAGCGGGGGAGAAGCAGTACTTC. Protein product: CASSLAGEKQYF.

Notes on this clonotype: A read error is possible here, since a much larger clone lies one base away. The chain recombines TRBV28 with TRBJ1-5; D ambiguous. The CDR3 loop spans 11 amino acids. Germline assignment: CDR1 MDHEN and CDR2 SYDVKM. Trimming pared 2 bases from V and 6 bases from J, leaving 2 bases between. CDR3 in DNA: TGTGCCAGCAGTTTAAGTCAGCCCCAGCATTTT. It translates to CASSLSQPQHF. The variable domain in full, with the rest retrieved from reference TRBV28 and TRBJ1-5, is DVKVTQSSRYLVKRTGEKVFLECVQDMDHENMFWYRQDPGLGLRLIYFSYDVKMKEKGDIPEGYSVSREKKERFSLILESASTNQTSMYLCASSLSQPQHFGDGTRLSIL.

This clonotype was seen a few times. The V call is TRBV20-1, the J call TRBJ1-1; D is unresolved. Germline-derived CDR1 and CDR2 are DFQATT and SNEGSKA (reference sequence). V lost 2 bases to trimming and J lost 0 bases, with 10 bases between them. The CDR3 contains 14 residues. The CDR3 DNA is TGCAGTGCTAGAAGGAGATTAATGAACACTGAAGCTTTCTTT. Translation: CSARRRLMNTEAFF.

The sample holds a few counts of this clonotype. V gene TRBV11-2 combines with J gene TRBJ2-5; no firm D call. Germline assignment: CDR1 SGHAT and CDR2 FQNNGV. V lost 6 bases to trimming and J lost 4 bases, with 12 bases between them. The CDR3 loop spans 13 amino acids. Written as DNA, the CDR3 is TGTGCCAGCAGACTGGGCGGTCGAGAGACCCAGTACTTC. This gives the protein CASRLGGRETQYF.

V usage is TRBV5-1 and J usage is TRBJ1-2; no clear D. V was shortened by 4 bases and J by 8 bases, with 15 bases between the two germline ends. This CDR3 has 13 amino acids. Germline CDR1 SGHRS, CDR2 YFSETQ. CDR3 DNA sequence: TGCGCCAGCAGCCCCTCCGACCGAGGAGGCTACACCTTC. It codes for CASSPSDRGGYTF.

The V and J genes are TRBV7-7 and TRBJ2-3, with a weak D call TRBD1 (6 bases). With 2 bases removed from V and 3 bases from J, the gap between germline ends came to 15 bases. The CDR3 is 16 amino acids. The germline gives CDR1 SSHAT, CDR2 FNYEAQ (reference sequence). The CDR3 spells CASSLRAGVETDTQYF. In DNA form, the CDR3 reads TGTGCCAGCAGCTTACGGGCAGGGGTAGAGACAGATACGCAGTATTTT.